These 2 T cell receptor beta chains were sequenced from one sample in a study of blood T cell repertoires in COVID-19 (dated by TCRdb to the early 2020s). Libraries were prepared through the immunoSEQ multiplex PCR assay. TCRdb's version of the immuneACCESS table is confined to in-frame rearrangements and falls short of the full clone set. An unresolved V gene accounts for under half of the shortfall where checked; the remainder is of unknown origin. Present in this sample are approximately 380,000 clones, around 85% of which were seen just once. Clones ranked in the top ten supply around 3.4% of the sample. Specimen: peripheral blood. Receptors originate from a woman under 30 with acute or convalescent COVID-19.

This rearrangement joins TRBV19 to TRBJ1-6; possible D gene TRBD1, 5 bases. Germline values: CDR1 LNHDA, CDR2 SQIVND (reference sequence). Trimming took 4 bases from V and 7 from J, leaving 11 bases between them. The CDR3 runs to 14 residues. The CDR3 loop reads CASSTRQKNSPLHF. CDR3 coding DNA: TGTGCCAGTAGTACGAGACAGAAGAATTCACCCCTCCACTTT.

This sequence joins TRBV7-9 and TRBJ2-7; D uncertain. V lost 2 bases, J lost 5 bases, and 7 bases lay in between. The CDR3 contains 12 residues. Germline CDR1 is SEHNR and CDR2 is FQNEAQ (reference sequence). The CDR3 sequence: CASSLILDEQYF. CDR3 nucleotides: TGTGCCAGCAGCTTAATTCTCGACGAGCAGTACTTC. Complete variable domain (other parts from reference TRBV7-9 and TRBJ2-7): DTGVSQNPRHKITKRGQNVTFRCDPISEHNRLYWYRQTLGQGPEFLTYFQNEAQLEKSRLLSDRFSAERPKGSFSTLEIQRTEQGDSAMYLCASSLILDEQYFGPGTRLTVT.